What follows are 15 T cell receptor beta chains derived from one specimen sequenced in a study of tumor and adjacent non-tumor tissue in lung cancer. The template was RNA from unsorted bulk tissue. TCRbeta libraries were built with three rounds of nested PCR, modified from ARM-PCR. TCRdb itself ran the multiplex PCR reads through MiXCR, one entry per CDR3 protein. The sample shows over 100,000 distinct CDR3 sequences, roughly 73% of them seen only once. Specimen: lung tumor tissue. The receptors were sampled from an older woman with non-small cell lung cancer.

Details on this clonotype: Here the CDR3 omits its conserved ending phenylalanine or tryptophan, so a read error is the likely source. The CDR3 loop is CSSSGQSGEQYL. CDR3 nucleotide sequence: TGTAGTTCTAGCGGACAATCGGGGGAGCAGTACTTA. The J gene is TRBJ2-7, the V gene TRBV20-1; 7 positions agree with TRBD2. The CDR3 runs 12 residues. Germline V gene sequence: CDR1 DFQATT, CDR2 SNEGSKA (reference sequence).

In regard to this clonotype: This clone may be a read error of a much larger clone one base away. This chain joins TRBV20-1 and TRBJ2-7, with TRBD1 identical over 10 bases. The CDR3 is 15 residues long. Germline CDR1 is DFQATT and CDR2 is SNEGSKA (reference sequence). The CDR3 bases are TGCAGTGTTAGAGTTGCCGGGACAGGGGTCGGGGAGCAGTACTTC. As protein: CSVRVAGTGVGEQYF.

The V and J genes are TRBV7-2 and TRBJ2-3; 7 bases are a match to TRBD2. V shed 1 base and J 8 bases; nucleotides not matched to a gene: 9. The CDR3 sequence is 15 residues long. Germline loops: CDR1 SGHTA, CDR2 FQGNSA. The CDR3 loop reads CASSLVSGAQGTQYF. CDR3 DNA sequence: TGTGCCAGCAGCTTAGTGAGCGGGGCCCAGGGTACGCAGTATTTT.

In the case of this clonotype: The junction shows a germline mismatch at one end, possibly a read error. The V gene is TRBV11-3, the J gene TRBJ2-1; 7 nucleotides agree with TRBD1. The CDR3 has 15 amino acids. Germline CDR1 SGHNT, CDR2 YENEEA. CDR3 nucleotides: TGTGGCAGCAGCTTAACGGCAGGGGGCTACAATGAGCAGTTCTTC. Translating gives CGSSLTAGGYNEQFF.

On this clonotype: This may be a read error, as it is one base from a much larger clone. The chain carries TRBV6-1 and TRBJ2-2; the D gene is possibly TRBD2 (5 bases). This CDR3 is built from 14 residues. Germline V gene sequence: CDR1 MNHNS, CDR2 SASEGT. Trimming removed 2 bases at V and 5 bases at J, with 9 bases between. CDR3 sequence (DNA): TGTGCCAGCAGTGAATACGGGAATACCGGGGAGCTGTTTTTT. Its translation is CASSEYGNTGELFF.

This clonotype was counted ten times or more. V is TRBV4-2 and J is TRBJ2-1, with D maybe TRBD1 (6 bases). V lost 0 bases to trimming and J lost 6 bases, with 12 bases between them. This CDR3 is 15 amino acids long. CDR1 and CDR2 from the germline V gene are LGHNA and YNFKEQ. The CDR3 DNA follows: TGTGCCAGCAGCCAAGAACAGGGATATCGCAATGAGCAGTTCTTC. It translates to CASSQEQGYRNEQFF.

Comment on this clonotype: Its ends do not fully match the called genes, so a read error is possible. The V call is TRBV4-2, the J call TRBJ2-1; 14 positions agree with TRBD2. The CDR3 is 18 amino acids. Germline values: CDR1 LGHNA, CDR2 YNFKEQ. Here the CDR3 DNA reads TGTGCCGGCAGCCAAGAATCGTCTTCCGGGACTAGCGGGAGTGAGCAGTTCTTC. Translating gives CAGSQESSSGTSGSEQFF.

Note on this clonotype: A much larger clone is a single base away; this may be a read error. The chain recombines TRBV29-1 with TRBJ1-6; a weak D match, TRBD1 (6 bases). Trimming took off 6 bases at V and 3 bases at J, with 21 bases between the two ends. The CDR3 consists of 17 residues. Per the germline V gene, CDR1 is SQVTM and CDR2 is ANQGSEA. The CDR3 here is CSVSGMGGAFYNSPLHF. The CDR3 DNA follows: TGCAGCGTCTCCGGGATGGGGGGCGCGTTCTATAATTCACCCCTCCACTTT.

This rearrangement joins TRBV6-6 to TRBJ2-6, with D uncertain. This CDR3 spans 14 amino acids. Per the germline V gene, CDR1 is MNHNY and CDR2 is SVGAGI (reference sequence). CDR3 loop: CTISYGSGANVLTF. For the CDR3, the DNA is TGTACCATCAGTTATGGTTCTGGGGCCAACGTCCTGACTTTC.

As concerns this clonotype: Because the CDR3 is missing its conserved closing phenylalanine or tryptophan, this is likely a read error. It is unclear where the CDR3 begins or ends on the DNA, so no DNA is shown, and the CDR3 is as TCRdb lists it. V is TRBV20-1 and J is TRBJ2-7. CDR1 is DFQATT and CDR2 is SNEGSKA in the germline V gene (reference sequence). The CDR3 numbers 15 amino acids, ends counted. CDR3 protein: CSAAITERVSDEQYS.

This clonotype was observed at least ten times. CDR3 DNA sequence: TGTGCCAGCAGCTTGGATAGGGGTGACGAGCAGTACTTC. This gives the protein CASSLDRGDEQYF. V and J are TRBV5-4 and TRBJ2-7, with a possible D match to TRBD1 (5 bases). The CDR3 covers 13 residues. V lost 0 bases to trimming and J lost 5 bases, with 9 bases between them. Germline V CDR1 and CDR2: SGHNT, YYREEE (reference sequence). The variable domain in full, with the rest retrieved from reference TRBV5-4 and TRBJ2-7, is ETGVTQSPTHLIKTRGQQVTLRCSSQSGHNTVSWYQQALGQGPQFIFQYYREEENGRGNFPPRFSGLQFPNYSSELNVNALELDDSALYLCASSLDRGDEQYFGPGTRLTVT.

Note on this clonotype: Because it lacks the conserved phenylalanine or tryptophan at the end, this CDR3 is likely a read error. CDR3 protein: CASRQDSRDTQYL. The CDR3 DNA sequence: TGTGCCAGCAGACAGGACAGCAGGGATACGCAGTATCTT. The chain couples TRBV11-3 to TRBJ2-3; D is perhaps TRBD1 (6 bases). The CDR3 has 13 residues. The V end was cut by 6 bases, the J end by 6 bases, with 13 bases between. Per germline, CDR1 SGHNT and CDR2 YENEEA.

As to this clonotype: This sequence may be a read error, since a much larger clone differs from it by one base. The chain recombines TRBV5-1 with TRBJ2-3; D is possibly TRBD1 or TRBD2 (6 bases each). CDR1 is SGHRS and CDR2 is YFSETQ in the germline V gene. This CDR3 is built from 13 residues. The CDR3 coding sequence is TGCGCCAGCAGCCCGGGGGACACAGGTACGCAGTATTTT. Protein product: CASSPGDTGTQYF.

The chain carries TRBV11-3 and TRBJ2-2; D perhaps matches TRBD2 (7 bases). V was pared by 4 bases and J by 13 bases, with 22 bases between. The CDR3 length is 15 residues. Germline loops: CDR1 SGHNT, CDR2 YENEEA. In nucleotides, the CDR3 is TGTGCCAGCAGCTGGGGGGGCAGAAACACCGCGGTGCTGTTTTTT. Protein sequence: CASSWGGRNTAVLFF.

The chain has TRBV4-1 and TRBJ1-2; 8 bases are a match to TRBD1. The CDR3 is 16 amino acids. Trimming cost V 4 bases and J 7 bases; bases outside gene matches: 14. CDR1 and CDR2 (germline): MGHRA, YSYEKL. CDR3 DNA sequence: TGCGCCAGCAGCCCCATCAGGGCAGGGGGCTTATGTGGCTACACCTTC. Protein: CASSPIRAGGLCGYTF.